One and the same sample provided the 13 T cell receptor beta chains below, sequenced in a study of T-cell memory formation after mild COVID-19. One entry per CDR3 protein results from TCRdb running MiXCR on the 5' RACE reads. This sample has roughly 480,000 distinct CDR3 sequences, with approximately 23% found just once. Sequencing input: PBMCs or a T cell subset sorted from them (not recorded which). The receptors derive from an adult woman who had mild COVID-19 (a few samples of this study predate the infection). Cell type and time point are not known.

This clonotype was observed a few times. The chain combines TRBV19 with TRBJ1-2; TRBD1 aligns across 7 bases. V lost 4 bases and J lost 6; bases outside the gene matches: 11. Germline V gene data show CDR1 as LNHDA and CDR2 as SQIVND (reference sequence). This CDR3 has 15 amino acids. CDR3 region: CASSTTQGRLDGYTF. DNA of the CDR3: TGTGCCAGTAGTACCACACAGGGGCGGCTTGATGGCTACACCTTC.

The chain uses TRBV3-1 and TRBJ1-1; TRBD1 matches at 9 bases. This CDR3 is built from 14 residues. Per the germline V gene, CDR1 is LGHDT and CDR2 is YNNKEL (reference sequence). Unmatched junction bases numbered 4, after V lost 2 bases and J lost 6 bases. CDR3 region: CASSQRTGAPEAFF. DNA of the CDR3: TGTGCCAGCAGCCAACGGACAGGGGCACCTGAAGCTTTCTTT.

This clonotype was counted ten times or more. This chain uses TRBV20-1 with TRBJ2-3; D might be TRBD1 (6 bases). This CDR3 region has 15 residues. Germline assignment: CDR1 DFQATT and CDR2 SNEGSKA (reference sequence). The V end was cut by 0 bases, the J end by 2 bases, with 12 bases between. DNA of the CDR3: TGCAGTGCTAGAGATCGGAGACAGGCCACAGATACGCAGTATTTT. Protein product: CSARDRRQATDTQYF.

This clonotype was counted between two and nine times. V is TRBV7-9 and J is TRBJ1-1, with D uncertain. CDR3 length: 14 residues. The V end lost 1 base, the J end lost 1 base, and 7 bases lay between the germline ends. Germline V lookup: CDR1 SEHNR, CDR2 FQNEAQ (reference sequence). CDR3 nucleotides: TGTGCCAGCAGCTTAGGGCCCGGGAACACTGAAGCTTTCTTT. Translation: CASSLGPGNTEAFF.

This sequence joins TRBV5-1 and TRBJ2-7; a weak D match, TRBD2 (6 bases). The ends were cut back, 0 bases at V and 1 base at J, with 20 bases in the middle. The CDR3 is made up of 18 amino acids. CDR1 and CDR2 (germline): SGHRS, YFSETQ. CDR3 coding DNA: TGCGCCAGCAGCTTGGCTGCCGCAAGGAGGGACGGTTCCTACGAGCAGTACTTC. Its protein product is CASSLAAARRDGSYEQYF.

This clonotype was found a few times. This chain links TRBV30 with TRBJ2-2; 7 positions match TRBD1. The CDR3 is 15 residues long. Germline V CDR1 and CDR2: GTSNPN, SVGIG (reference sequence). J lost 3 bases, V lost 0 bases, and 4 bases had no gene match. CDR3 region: CAWSVGQGDTGELFF. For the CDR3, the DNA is TGTGCCTGGAGTGTAGGTCAGGGGGACACCGGGGAGCTGTTTTTT.

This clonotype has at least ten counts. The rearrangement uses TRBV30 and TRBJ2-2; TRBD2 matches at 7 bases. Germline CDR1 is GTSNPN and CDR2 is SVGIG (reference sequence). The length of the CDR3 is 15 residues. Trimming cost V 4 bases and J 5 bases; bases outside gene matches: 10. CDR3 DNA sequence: TGTGCCTGGATGATGGGGAGGGGACGAACCGGGGAGCTGTTTTTT. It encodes CAWMMGRGRTGELFF.

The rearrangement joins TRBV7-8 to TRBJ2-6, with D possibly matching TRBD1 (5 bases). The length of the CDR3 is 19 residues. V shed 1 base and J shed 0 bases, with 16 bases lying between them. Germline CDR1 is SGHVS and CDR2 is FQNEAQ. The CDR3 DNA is TGTGCCAGCAGCTTAGATTCGACAGATCGATTCTCTGGGGCCAACGTCCTGACTTTC. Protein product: CASSLDSTDRFSGANVLTF.

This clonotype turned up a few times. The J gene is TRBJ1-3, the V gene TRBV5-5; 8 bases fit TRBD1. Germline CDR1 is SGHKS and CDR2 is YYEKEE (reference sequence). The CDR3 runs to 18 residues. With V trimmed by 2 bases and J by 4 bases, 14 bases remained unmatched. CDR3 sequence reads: CASSFWTGTPETGNTIYF. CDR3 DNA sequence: TGTGCCAGCAGCTTTTGGACAGGGACTCCTGAGACGGGAAACACCATATATTTT.

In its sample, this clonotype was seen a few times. CDR3 sequence reads: CASSLDYGRETQYF. The CDR3 nucleotides are TGCGCCAGCAGCTTGGATTACGGGAGAGAGACCCAGTACTTC. The rearrangement links TRBV5-1 to TRBJ2-5, with D possibly being TRBD2 (6 bases). The CDR3 runs 14 residues. The germline V and J ends were trimmed by 0 bases and 4 bases, with 10 bases remaining between them. From germline, CDR1 is SGHRS and CDR2 YFSETQ.

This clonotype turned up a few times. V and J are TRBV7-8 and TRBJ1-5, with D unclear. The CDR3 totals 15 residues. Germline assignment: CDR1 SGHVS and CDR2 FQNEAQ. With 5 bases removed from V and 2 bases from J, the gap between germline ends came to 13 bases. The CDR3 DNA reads TGTGCCAGCAGCCAGAAGTGGGCGGGCAATCAGCCCCAGCATTTT. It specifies CASSQKWAGNQPQHF.

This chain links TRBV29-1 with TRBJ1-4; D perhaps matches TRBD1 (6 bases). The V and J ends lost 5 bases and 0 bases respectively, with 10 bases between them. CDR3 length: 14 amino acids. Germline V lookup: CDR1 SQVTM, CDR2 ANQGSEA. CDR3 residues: CSVLGGATNEKLFF. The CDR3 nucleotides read TGCAGCGTTCTAGGGGGTGCAACTAATGAAAAACTGTTTTTT. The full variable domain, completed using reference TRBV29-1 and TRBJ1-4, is SAVISQKPSRDICQRGTSLTIQCQVDSQVTMMFWYRQQPGQSLTLIATANQGSEATYESGFVIDKFPISRPNLTFSTLTVSNMSPEDSSIYLCSVLGGATNEKLFFGSGTQLSVL.

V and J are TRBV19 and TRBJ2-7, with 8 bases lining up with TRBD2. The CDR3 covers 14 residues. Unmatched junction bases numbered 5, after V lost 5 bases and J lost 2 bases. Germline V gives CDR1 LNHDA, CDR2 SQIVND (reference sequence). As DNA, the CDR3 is TGTGCCAGTAGTTCCAAGCGGGAGACCTACGAGCAGTACTTC. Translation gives CASSSKRETYEQYF.